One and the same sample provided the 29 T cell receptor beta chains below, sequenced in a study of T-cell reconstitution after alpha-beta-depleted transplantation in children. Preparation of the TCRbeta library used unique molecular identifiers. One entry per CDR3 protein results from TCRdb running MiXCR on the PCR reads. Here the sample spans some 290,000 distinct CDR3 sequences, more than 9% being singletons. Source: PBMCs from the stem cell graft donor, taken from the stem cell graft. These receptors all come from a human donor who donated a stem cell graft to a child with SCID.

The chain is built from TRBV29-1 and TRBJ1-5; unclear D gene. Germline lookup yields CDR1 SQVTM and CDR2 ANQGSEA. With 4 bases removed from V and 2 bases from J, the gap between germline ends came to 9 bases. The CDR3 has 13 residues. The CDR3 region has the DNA TGCAGCGTTGCTGTTGGTGGCAATCAGCCCCAGCATTTT. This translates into CSVAVGGNQPQHF.

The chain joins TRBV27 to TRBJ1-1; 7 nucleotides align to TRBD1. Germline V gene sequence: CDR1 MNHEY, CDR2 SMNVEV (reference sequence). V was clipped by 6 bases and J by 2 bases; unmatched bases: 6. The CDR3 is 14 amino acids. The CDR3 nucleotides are TGTGCCAGCAGGGGGACAGAATTTAACACTGAAGCTTTCTTT. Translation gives CASRGTEFNTEAFF.

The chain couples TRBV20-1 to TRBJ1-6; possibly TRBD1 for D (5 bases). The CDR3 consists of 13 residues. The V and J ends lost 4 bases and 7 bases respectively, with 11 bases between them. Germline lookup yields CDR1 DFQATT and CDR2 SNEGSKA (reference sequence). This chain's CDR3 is CSAIGDGNSPLHF. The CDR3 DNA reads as TGCAGTGCTATCGGGGACGGGAATTCACCCCTCCACTTT.

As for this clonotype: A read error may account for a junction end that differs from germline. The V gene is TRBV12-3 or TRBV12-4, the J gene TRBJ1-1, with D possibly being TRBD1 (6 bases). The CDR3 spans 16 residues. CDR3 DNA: TGTGCCAGCAGCTTAGGCTCCAGGGGTATGAACACTGAAGCTTTCTTT. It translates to CASSLGSRGMNTEAFF.

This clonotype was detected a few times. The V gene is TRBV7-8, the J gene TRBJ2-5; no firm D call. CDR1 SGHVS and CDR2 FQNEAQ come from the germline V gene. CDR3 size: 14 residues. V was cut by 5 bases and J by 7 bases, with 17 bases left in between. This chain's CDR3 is CASSVSGVTGTQYF. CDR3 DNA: TGTGCCAGCAGCGTTTCCGGCGTCACGGGGACCCAGTACTTC.

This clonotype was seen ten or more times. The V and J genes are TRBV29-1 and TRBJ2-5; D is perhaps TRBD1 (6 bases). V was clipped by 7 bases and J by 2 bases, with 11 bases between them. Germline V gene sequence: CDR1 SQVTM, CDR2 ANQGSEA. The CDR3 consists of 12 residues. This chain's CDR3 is CSASQGQETQYF. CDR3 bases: TGCAGCGCCTCTCAGGGGCAAGAGACCCAGTACTTC.

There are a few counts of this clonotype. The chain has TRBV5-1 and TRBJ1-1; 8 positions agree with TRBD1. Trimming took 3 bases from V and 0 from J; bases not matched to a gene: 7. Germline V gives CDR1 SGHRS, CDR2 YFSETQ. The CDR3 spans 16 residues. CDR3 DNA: TGCGCCAGCAGCTACCAACCGACAGGGGTGAACACTGAAGCTTTCTTT. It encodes CASSYQPTGVNTEAFF.

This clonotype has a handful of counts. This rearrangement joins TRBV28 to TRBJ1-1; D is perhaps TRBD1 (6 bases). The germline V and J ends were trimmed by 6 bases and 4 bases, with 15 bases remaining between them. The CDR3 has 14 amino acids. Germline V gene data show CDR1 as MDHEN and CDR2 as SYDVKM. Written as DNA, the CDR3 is TGTGCCAGCAGGGGGACAACGCCGAGCACTGAAGCTTTCTTT. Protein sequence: CASRGTTPSTEAFF.

This CDR3 is CASSRIGGVTDTQYF. CDR3 coding DNA: TGTGCCAGCAGTCGAATAGGGGGGGTGACAGATACGCAGTATTTT. The chain links TRBV6-1 to TRBJ2-3, with D possibly being TRBD2 (7 bases). CDR1 and CDR2 (germline): MNHNS, SASEGT. V lost 5 bases, J lost 3 bases, and 15 bases lay in between. CDR3 length equals 15 residues.

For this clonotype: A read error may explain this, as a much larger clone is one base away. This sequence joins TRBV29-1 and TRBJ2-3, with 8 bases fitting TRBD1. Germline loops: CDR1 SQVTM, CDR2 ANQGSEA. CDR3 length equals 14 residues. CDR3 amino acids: CSVEQGAGTDTRYF. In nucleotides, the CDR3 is TGCAGCGTTGAACAGGGGGCCGGCACAGATACGCGGTATTTT.

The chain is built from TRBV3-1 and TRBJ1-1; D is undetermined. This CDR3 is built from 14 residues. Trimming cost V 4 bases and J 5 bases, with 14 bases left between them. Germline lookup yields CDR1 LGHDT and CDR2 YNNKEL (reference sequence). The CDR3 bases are TGTGCCAGCAGCCGCGAGGTGGGAGGAACTGAAGCTTTCTTT. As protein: CASSREVGGTEAFF. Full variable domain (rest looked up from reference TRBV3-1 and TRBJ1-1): DTAVSQTPKYLVTQMGNDKSIKCEQNLGHDTMYWYKQDSKKFLKIMFSYNNKELIINETVPNRFSPKSPDKAHLNLHINSLELGDSAVYFCASSREVGGTEAFFGQGTRLTVV.

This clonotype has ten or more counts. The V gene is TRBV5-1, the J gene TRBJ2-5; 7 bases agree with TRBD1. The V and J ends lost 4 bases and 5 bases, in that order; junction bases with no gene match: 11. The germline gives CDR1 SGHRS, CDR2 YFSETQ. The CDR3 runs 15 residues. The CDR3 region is CASSQGQGVSETQYF. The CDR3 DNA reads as TGCGCCAGCAGCCAGGGGCAGGGGGTCTCGGAGACCCAGTACTTC.

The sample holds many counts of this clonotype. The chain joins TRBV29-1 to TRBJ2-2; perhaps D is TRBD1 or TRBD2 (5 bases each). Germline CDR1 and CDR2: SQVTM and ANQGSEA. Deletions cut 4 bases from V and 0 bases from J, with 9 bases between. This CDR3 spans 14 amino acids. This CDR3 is CSVAGAANTGELFF. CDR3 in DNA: TGCAGCGTTGCCGGGGCAGCGAACACCGGGGAGCTGTTTTTT.

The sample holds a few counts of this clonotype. CDR3: CASSKEGSLTGYTF. CDR3 nucleotide sequence: TGTGCCAGCAGTAAAGAGGGCAGTTTAACCGGCTACACCTTC. The chain joins TRBV12-3 or TRBV12-4 to TRBJ1-2; D gene unclear. This CDR3 has 14 residues. V lost 5 bases, J lost 8 bases, and 18 bases lay in between.

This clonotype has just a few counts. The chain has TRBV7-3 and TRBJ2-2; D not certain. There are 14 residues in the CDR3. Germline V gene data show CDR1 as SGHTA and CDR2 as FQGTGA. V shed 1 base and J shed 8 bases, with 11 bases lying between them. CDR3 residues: CASSLKGPMGELFF. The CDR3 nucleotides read TGTGCCAGCAGCTTAAAGGGTCCGATGGGGGAGCTGTTTTTT.

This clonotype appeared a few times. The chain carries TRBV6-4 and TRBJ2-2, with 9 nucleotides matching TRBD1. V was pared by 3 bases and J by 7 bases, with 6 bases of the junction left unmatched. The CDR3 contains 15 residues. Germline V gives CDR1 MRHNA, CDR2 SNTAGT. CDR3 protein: CASSEHRGPGGELFF. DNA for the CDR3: TGTGCCAGCAGTGAGCACAGGGGGCCTGGCGGGGAGCTGTTTTTT.

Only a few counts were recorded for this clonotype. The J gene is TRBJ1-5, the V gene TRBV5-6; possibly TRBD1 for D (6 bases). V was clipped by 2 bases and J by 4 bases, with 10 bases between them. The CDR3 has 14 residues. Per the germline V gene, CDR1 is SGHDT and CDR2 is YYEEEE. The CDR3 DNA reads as TGTGCCAGCAGCTTAGACCAGGGGAATCAGCCCCAGCATTTT. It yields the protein CASSLDQGNQPQHF.

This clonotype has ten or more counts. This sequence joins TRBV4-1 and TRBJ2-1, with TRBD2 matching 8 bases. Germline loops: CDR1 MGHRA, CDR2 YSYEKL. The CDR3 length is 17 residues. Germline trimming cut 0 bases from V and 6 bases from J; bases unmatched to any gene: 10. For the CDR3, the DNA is TGCGCCAGCAGCCAAGACCTAACGGGGGGGGGCTTCAATGAGCAGTTCTTC. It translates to CASSQDLTGGGFNEQFF.

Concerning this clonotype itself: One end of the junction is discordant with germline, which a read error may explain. This chain's CDR3 is CSARDASGGPADTQYF. The CDR3 bases are TGCAGTGCTAGAGATGCTAGCGGGGGCCCGGCAGACACGCAGTATTTT. The gene calls are TRBV20-1 and TRBJ2-3; 10 nucleotides agree with TRBD2. In germline, CDR1 is DFQATT, CDR2 SNEGSKA (reference sequence). CDR3 length equals 16 residues.

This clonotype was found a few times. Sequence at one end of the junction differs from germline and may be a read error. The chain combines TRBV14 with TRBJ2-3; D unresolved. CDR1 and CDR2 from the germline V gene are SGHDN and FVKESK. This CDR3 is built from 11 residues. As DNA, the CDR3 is TGTGCCAGCAGCCAAGGCATCCTACCGCGTTGG. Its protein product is CASSQGILPRW.

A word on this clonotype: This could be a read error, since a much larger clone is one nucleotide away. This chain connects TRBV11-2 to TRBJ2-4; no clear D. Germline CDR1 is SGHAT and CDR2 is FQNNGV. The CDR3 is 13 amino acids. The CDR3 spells CVSSPLAGNIQYF. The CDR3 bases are TGTGTCAGCAGTCCACTTGCAGGAAACATTCAGTACTTC.

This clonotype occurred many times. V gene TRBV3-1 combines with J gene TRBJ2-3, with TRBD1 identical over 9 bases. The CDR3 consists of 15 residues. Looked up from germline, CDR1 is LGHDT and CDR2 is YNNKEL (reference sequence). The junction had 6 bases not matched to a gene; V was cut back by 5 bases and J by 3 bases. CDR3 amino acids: CASSKQGTGTDTQYF. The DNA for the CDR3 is TGTGCCAGCAGCAAGCAGGGGACAGGGACAGATACGCAGTATTTT.

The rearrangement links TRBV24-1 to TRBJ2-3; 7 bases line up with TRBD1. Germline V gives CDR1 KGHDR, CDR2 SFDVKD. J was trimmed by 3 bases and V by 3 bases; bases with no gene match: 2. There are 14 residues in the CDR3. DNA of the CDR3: TGTGCCACCAGTGATGTGGACAGGACAGATACGCAGTATTTT. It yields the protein CATSDVDRTDTQYF.

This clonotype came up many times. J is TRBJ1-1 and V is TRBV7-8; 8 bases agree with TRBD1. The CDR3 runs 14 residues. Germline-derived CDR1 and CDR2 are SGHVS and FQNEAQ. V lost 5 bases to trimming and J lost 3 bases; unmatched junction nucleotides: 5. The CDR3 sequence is CASSAQTGDTEAFF. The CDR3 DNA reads TGTGCCAGCAGCGCCCAGACAGGGGACACTGAAGCTTTCTTT.

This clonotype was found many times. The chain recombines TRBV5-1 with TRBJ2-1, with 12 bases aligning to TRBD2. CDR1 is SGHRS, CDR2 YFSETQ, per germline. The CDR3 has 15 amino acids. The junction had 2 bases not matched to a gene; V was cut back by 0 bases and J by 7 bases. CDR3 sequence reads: CASSLGLAGANEQFF. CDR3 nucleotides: TGCGCCAGCAGCTTGGGACTAGCGGGGGCGAATGAGCAGTTCTTC.

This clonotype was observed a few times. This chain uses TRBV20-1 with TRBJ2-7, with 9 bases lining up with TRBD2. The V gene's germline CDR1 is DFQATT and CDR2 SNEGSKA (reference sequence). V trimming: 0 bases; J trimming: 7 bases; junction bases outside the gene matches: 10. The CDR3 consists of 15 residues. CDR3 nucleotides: TGCAGTGCTAGAGATCGGGTAGCGGGGGTGGAAGAGCAGTACTTC. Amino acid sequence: CSARDRVAGVEEQYF.

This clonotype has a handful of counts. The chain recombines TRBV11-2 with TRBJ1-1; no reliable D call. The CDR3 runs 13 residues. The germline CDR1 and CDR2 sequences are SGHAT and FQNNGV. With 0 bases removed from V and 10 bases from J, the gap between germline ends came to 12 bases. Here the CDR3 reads CASSLDNIRVAFF. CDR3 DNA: TGTGCCAGCAGCTTAGATAATATAAGGGTAGCTTTCTTT.

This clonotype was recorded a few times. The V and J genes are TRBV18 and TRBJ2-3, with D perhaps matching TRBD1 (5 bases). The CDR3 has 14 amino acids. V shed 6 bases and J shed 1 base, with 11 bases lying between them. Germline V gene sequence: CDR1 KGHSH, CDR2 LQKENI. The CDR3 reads CASSPEGGTDTQYF. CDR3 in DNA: TGTGCCAGCTCGCCGGAAGGGGGCACAGATACGCAGTATTTT.

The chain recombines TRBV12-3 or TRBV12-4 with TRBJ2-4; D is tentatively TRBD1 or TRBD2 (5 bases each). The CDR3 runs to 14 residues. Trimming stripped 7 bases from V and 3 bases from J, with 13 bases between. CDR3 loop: CASTLGTGKNIQYF. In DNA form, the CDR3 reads TGTGCCAGCACCCTAGGGACGGGCAAAAACATTCAGTACTTC.